These T cell receptor beta chains were read from a single sample in a study of PD-L1 blockade in urothelial cancer. Data came from immunoSEQ multiplex PCR; TCRdb stores just in-frame clones and leaves some out. This sample yields about 100,000 clones, of which roughly nine tenths are seen a single time; around 0.9% belongs to the top ten. Sample: PBMCs, taken around atezolizumab (anti-PD-L1) treatment. All receptors come from a woman older than 75 with urothelial cancer. CDR3s include the opening cysteine and the closing phenylalanine or tryptophan. Each record gives: clone size, J gene, D gene, V gene, CDR3 protein, CDR3 DNA. The D gene is left open where the match is weak. Not every row has a clone size; where given, it reads once, few, many or a size class.

abundance: .
j_gene: TRBJ2-7
d_gene: TRBD2
v_gene: TRBV10-1
CDR3aa: CASSGGAGGYEQYF
CDR3nt: TGCGCCAGCAGTGGCGGGGCGGGAGGGTACGAGCAGTACTTC

abundance: once
j_gene: TRBJ2-4
d_gene: TRBD2
v_gene: TRBV27
CDR3aa: CASRGSGSSSKNIQYF
CDR3nt: TGTGCCAGCAGGGGTAGCGGGAGTTCGTCCAAAAACATTCAGTACTTC

abundance: .
j_gene: TRBJ1-5
d_gene: .
v_gene: TRBV6-1
CDR3aa: CASSEWGGNSNQPQHF
CDR3nt: TGTGCCAGCAGTGAATGGGGAGGTAATAGCAATCAGCCCCAGCATTTT

abundance: .
j_gene: TRBJ1-2
d_gene: TRBD1
v_gene: TRBV11-1
CDR3aa: CASSLGQGGGYTF
CDR3nt: TGTGCCAGCAGCCTGGGACAGGGAGGAGGCTACACCTTC

abundance: .
j_gene: TRBJ2-1
d_gene: TRBD2
v_gene: TRBV28
CDR3aa: CASTSGRDNEQFF
CDR3nt: TGTGCCAGCACTAGCGGGAGGGACAATGAGCAGTTCTTC

abundance: .
j_gene: TRBJ2-7
d_gene: TRBD1
v_gene: TRBV2
CDR3aa: CASSRTGGYEQYF
CDR3nt: TGTGCCAGCAGTCGGACAGGGGGCTATGAGCAGTACTTC

abundance: .
j_gene: TRBJ1-4
d_gene: .
v_gene: TRBV27
CDR3aa: CASSLGTAEKLFF
CDR3nt: TGTGCCAGCAGTTTAGGGACTGCGGAAAAACTGTTTTTT

abundance: .
j_gene: TRBJ1-2
d_gene: TRBD1
v_gene: TRBV5-4
CDR3aa: CASSLNQGAGYTF
CDR3nt: TGTGCCAGCAGCTTGAACCAGGGGGCTGGCTACACCTTC

abundance: .
j_gene: TRBJ2-3
d_gene: .
v_gene: TRBV5-1
CDR3aa: CASSFTADTQYF
CDR3nt: TGCGCCAGCAGCTTTACGGCAGATACGCAGTATTTT

abundance: .
j_gene: TRBJ1-5
d_gene: .
v_gene: TRBV19
CDR3aa: CASSIGQFYQPQHF
CDR3nt: TGTGCCAGTAGTATAGGGCAGTTTTATCAGCCCCAGCATTTT

abundance: .
j_gene: TRBJ1-4
d_gene: .
v_gene: TRBV7-9
CDR3aa: CASSLDLYGNEKLFF
CDR3nt: TGTGCCAGCAGCTTAGACCTATATGGTAATGAAAAACTGTTTTTT

abundance: .
j_gene: TRBJ1-4
d_gene: .
v_gene: TRBV6-1
CDR3aa: CASSSDRPTNEKLFF
CDR3nt: TGTGCCAGCAGTTCGGACAGACCAACTAATGAAAAACTGTTTTTT

abundance: .
j_gene: TRBJ1-5
d_gene: .
v_gene: TRBV7-9
CDR3aa: CASSDFNQPQHF
CDR3nt: TGTGCCAGCAGCGACTTTAATCAGCCCCAGCATTTT

abundance: .
j_gene: TRBJ2-7
d_gene: .
v_gene: TRBV5-6
CDR3aa: CASSRTPTDHEQYF
CDR3nt: TGTGCCAGCAGCCGGACACCAACGGACCACGAGCAGTACTTC

abundance: .
j_gene: TRBJ2-7
d_gene: TRBD2
v_gene: TRBV15
CDR3aa: CATSSPSGRYEQYF
CDR3nt: TGTGCCACCAGCAGCCCTAGCGGGAGATACGAGCAGTACTTC

abundance: .
j_gene: TRBJ2-5
d_gene: .
v_gene: TRBV29-1
CDR3aa: CSVGGGGGETQYF
CDR3nt: TGCAGCGTTGGGGGGGGAGGGGGAGAGACCCAGTACTTC

abundance: .
j_gene: TRBJ1-4
d_gene: .
v_gene: TRBV29-1
CDR3aa: CSVEEETAREKLFF
CDR3nt: TGCAGCGTTGAAGAGGAAACAGCCAGAGAAAAACTGTTTTTT

abundance: .
j_gene: TRBJ2-3
d_gene: TRBD2
v_gene: TRBV27
CDR3aa: CASSGGYGTTPDTQYF
CDR3nt: TGTGCCAGCAGTGGGGGGTACGGGACTACACCAGATACGCAGTATTTT